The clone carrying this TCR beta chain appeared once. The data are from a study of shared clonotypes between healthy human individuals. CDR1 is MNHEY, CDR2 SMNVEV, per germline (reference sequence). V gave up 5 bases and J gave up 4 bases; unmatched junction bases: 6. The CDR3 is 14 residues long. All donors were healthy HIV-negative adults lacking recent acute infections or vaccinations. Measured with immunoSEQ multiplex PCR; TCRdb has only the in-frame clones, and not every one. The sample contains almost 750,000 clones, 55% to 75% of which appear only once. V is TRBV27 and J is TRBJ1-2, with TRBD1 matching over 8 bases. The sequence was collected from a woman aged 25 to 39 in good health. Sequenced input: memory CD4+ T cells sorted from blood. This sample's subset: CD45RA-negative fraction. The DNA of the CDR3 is TGTGCCAGCAGTCCCTGGACAGGGAGCTATGGCTACACCTTC. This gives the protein CASSPWTGSYGYTF.